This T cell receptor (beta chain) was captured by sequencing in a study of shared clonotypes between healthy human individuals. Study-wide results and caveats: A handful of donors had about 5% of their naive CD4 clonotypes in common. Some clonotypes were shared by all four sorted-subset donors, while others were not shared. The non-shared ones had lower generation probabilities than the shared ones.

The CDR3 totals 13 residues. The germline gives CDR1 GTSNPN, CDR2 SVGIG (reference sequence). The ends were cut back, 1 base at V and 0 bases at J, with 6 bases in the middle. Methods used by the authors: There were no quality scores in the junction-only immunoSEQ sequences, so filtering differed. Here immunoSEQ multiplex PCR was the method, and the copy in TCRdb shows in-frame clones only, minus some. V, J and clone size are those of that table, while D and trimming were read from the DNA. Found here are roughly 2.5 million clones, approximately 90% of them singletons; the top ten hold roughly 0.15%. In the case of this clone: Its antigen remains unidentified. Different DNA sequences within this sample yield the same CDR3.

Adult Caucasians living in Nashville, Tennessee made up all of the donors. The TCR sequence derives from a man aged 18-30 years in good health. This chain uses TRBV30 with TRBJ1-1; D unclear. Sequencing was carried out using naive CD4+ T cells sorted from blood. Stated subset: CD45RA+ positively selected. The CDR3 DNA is TGTGCCTGGAGTGCCAGCATGAACACTGAAGCTTTCTTT. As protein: CAWSASMNTEAFF.